These T cell receptor beta chains were read from a single sample in a study of cytomegalovirus exposure and HLA in healthy donors. Profiled with immunoSEQ multiplex PCR; TCRdb holds only in-frame clones, not every one. Here the sample spans around 100,000 clones, 74% being singletons. Material: PBMCs. The receptor set was obtained from a man in his fifties or sixties in good health and CMV-seropositive. Both conserved end residues are part of each CDR3. The order of the fields is clone size, D gene, V gene, J gene, CDR3 protein, CDR3 DNA. A D gene is named only where the DNA matches it firmly. Size is stated for part of the rows, as once, few or many counts, or as a class when the clone is expanded.

clone size: -
D gene: -
V gene: TRBV29-1
J gene: TRBJ2-5
CDR3 protein: CSVGYARGETQYF
CDR3 DNA: TGCAGCGTTGGCTACGCCCGAGGGGAGACCCAGTACTTC

clone size: few
D gene: -
V gene: TRBV9
J gene: TRBJ2-7
CDR3 protein: CASSFRDTSYEQYF
CDR3 DNA: TGTGCCAGCAGCTTCCGGGACACCTCCTACGAGCAGTACTTC

clone size: -
D gene: -
V gene: TRBV6-6
J gene: TRBJ1-2
CDR3 protein: CASSYTVQGMGGYTF
CDR3 DNA: TGTGCCAGCAGTTACACGGTTCAGGGGATGGGTGGCTACACCTTC

clone size: once
D gene: -
V gene: TRBV4-1
J gene: TRBJ1-4
CDR3 protein: CASSQGGPFNEKLFF
CDR3 DNA: TGCGCCAGCAGCCAAGGGGGGCCCTTTAATGAAAAACTGTTTTTT

clone size: -
D gene: -
V gene: TRBV7-6
J gene: TRBJ1-1
CDR3 protein: CASSQGQRGGPRWDTEAFF
CDR3 DNA: TGTGCCAGCAGCCAGGGCCAAAGGGGGGGTCCGAGGTGGGACACTGAAGCTTTCTTT

clone size: -
D gene: TRBD2
V gene: TRBV9
J gene: TRBJ2-1
CDR3 protein: CASSLVERELYNEQFF
CDR3 DNA: TGTGCCAGCAGCCTGGTTGAGCGGGAGCTCTACAATGAGCAGTTCTTC

clone size: -
D gene: -
V gene: TRBV21-1
J gene: TRBJ1-6
CDR3 protein: CASSPRDRARPLHF
CDR3 DNA: TGTGCCAGCAGCCCACGGGACAGGGCCCGACCCCTCCACTTT

clone size: -
D gene: -
V gene: TRBV27
J gene: TRBJ1-2
CDR3 protein: CASRLSIDFSPLTYRYTF
CDR3 DNA: TGTGCCAGCAGACTTTCGATCGACTTCAGTCCTCTCACCTACCGCTACACCTTC

clone size: few
D gene: -
V gene: TRBV2
J gene: TRBJ1-4
CDR3 protein: CASRQVSTNEKLFF
CDR3 DNA: TGTGCCAGCAGGCAGGTTTCAACTAATGAAAAACTGTTTTTT

clone size: -
D gene: -
V gene: TRBV30
J gene: TRBJ1-5
CDR3 protein: CAWSPGDYSNQPQHF
CDR3 DNA: TGTGCCTGGAGCCCAGGGGATTATAGCAATCAGCCCCAGCATTTT

clone size: few
D gene: -
V gene: TRBV6-1
J gene: TRBJ1-5
CDR3 protein: CASSEFRSNSNQPQHF
CDR3 DNA: TGTGCCAGCAGTGAATTCAGGTCGAATAGCAATCAGCCCCAGCATTTT

clone size: few
D gene: TRBD1
V gene: TRBV11-3
J gene: TRBJ2-7
CDR3 protein: CASSLMGQGPYEQYF
CDR3 DNA: TGTGCCAGCAGCTTGATGGGACAGGGCCCCTACGAGCAGTACTTC

clone size: -
D gene: -
V gene: TRBV5-1
J gene: TRBJ2-1
CDR3 protein: CASSPDREGSYNEQFF
CDR3 DNA: TGCGCCAGCAGCCCGGACAGGGAGGGCTCCTACAATGAGCAGTTCTTC

clone size: -
D gene: TRBD2
V gene: TRBV11-2
J gene: TRBJ2-3
CDR3 protein: CASSPRLAGTDTQYF
CDR3 DNA: TGTGCCAGCAGTCCTCGATTAGCGGGGACAGATACGCAGTATTTT

clone size: -
D gene: TRBD1
V gene: TRBV6-1
J gene: TRBJ2-4
CDR3 protein: CASSDPQNRQGQYF
CDR3 DNA: TGTGCCAGCAGTGACCCCCAAAATAGACAGGGTCAGTACTTC

clone size: once
D gene: TRBD2
V gene: TRBV7-7
J gene: TRBJ2-3
CDR3 protein: CASSPLAGATDTQYF
CDR3 DNA: TGTGCCAGCAGCCCACTAGCGGGGGCCACAGATACGCAGTATTTT

clone size: -
D gene: TRBD1
V gene: TRBV9
J gene: TRBJ2-1
CDR3 protein: CASSVLSGQVNEQFF
CDR3 DNA: TGTGCCAGCAGCGTCCTATCGGGACAGGTAAATGAGCAGTTCTTC

clone size: -
D gene: TRBD1
V gene: TRBV14
J gene: TRBJ1-1
CDR3 protein: CASSPGGITEAFF
CDR3 DNA: TGTGCCAGCAGCCCAGGGGGCATCACTGAAGCTTTCTTT

clone size: few
D gene: -
V gene: TRBV5-1
J gene: TRBJ1-4
CDR3 protein: CASSENVATNEKLFF
CDR3 DNA: TGCGCCAGCAGCGAGAACGTTGCAACTAATGAAAAACTGTTTTTT

clone size: -
D gene: -
V gene: TRBV4-1
J gene: TRBJ2-5
CDR3 protein: CASSQGRMETQYF
CDR3 DNA: TGCGCCAGCAGCCAAGGGAGGATGGAGACCCAGTACTTC

clone size: -
D gene: TRBD1
V gene: TRBV6-1
J gene: TRBJ2-7
CDR3 protein: CASSGYRGQTSYEQYF
CDR3 DNA: TGTGCCAGCAGTGGGTACAGGGGACAAACTTCCTACGAGCAGTACTTC

clone size: -
D gene: -
V gene: TRBV27
J gene: TRBJ2-5
CDR3 protein: CASGGGPPSPETQYF
CDR3 DNA: TGTGCCAGCGGGGGAGGACCCCCGTCCCCGGAGACCCAGTACTTC

clone size: -
D gene: TRBD1
V gene: TRBV6-1
J gene: TRBJ2-3
CDR3 protein: CASSWDRSTDTQYF
CDR3 DNA: TGTGCCAGCAGTTGGGACAGAAGCACAGATACGCAGTATTTT

clone size: -
D gene: -
V gene: TRBV5-1
J gene: TRBJ1-4
CDR3 protein: CASGTGGLATNEKLFF
CDR3 DNA: TGCGCCTCCGGGACGGGGGGGCTTGCAACTAATGAAAAACTGTTTTTT

clone size: -
D gene: -
V gene: TRBV25-1
J gene: TRBJ1-6
CDR3 protein: CASIDSTGNSPLHF
CDR3 DNA: TGTGCCAGCATAGACAGTACCGGGAATTCACCCCTCCACTTT

clone size: -
D gene: TRBD1
V gene: TRBV9
J gene: TRBJ1-4
CDR3 protein: CASSVAMPGQGRDEKLFF
CDR3 DNA: TGTGCCAGCAGCGTGGCGATGCCGGGACAGGGGAGGGATGAAAAACTGTTTTTT